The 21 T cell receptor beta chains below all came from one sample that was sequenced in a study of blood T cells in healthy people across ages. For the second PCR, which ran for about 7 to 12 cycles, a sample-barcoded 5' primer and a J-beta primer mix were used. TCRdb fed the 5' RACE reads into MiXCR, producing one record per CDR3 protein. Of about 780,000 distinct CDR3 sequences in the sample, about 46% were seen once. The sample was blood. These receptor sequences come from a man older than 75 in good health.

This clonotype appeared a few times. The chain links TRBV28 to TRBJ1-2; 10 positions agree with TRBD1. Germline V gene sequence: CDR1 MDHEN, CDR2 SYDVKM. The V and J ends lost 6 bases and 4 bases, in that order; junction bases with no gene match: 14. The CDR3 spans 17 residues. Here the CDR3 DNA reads TGTGCCAGCAGCAAGGACAGGGGGGCGCAGTGGGTCTATGGCTACACCTTC. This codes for CASSKDRGAQWVYGYTF.

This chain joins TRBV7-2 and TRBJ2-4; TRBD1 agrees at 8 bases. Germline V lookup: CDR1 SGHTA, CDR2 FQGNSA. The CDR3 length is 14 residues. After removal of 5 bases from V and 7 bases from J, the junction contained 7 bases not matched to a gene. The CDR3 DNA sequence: TGTGCCAGCAGCCGTCAGGGGGCGATGAACATTCAGTACTTC. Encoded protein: CASSRQGAMNIQYF.

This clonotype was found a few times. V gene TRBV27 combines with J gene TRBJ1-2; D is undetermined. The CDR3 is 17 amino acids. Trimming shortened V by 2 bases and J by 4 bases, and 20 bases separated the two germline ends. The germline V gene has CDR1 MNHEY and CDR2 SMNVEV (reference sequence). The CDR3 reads CASSLTRLGISLYGYTF. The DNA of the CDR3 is TGTGCCAGCAGTTTAACCCGTTTGGGGATCTCCCTCTATGGCTACACCTTC.

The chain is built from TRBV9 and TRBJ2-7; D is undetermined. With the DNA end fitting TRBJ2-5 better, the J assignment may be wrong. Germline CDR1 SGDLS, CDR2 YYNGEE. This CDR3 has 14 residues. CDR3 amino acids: CASSVDPSGETQYF. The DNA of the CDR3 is TGTGCCAGCAGCGTAGACCCCTCCGGGGAGACCCAGTACTTC.

The CDR3 spells CASSLNGRAPETQYF. The CDR3 DNA follows: TGTGCCAGCAGCTTAAACGGGAGGGCCCCTGAGACCCAGTACTTC. The chain joins TRBV7-2 to TRBJ2-5, with TRBD2 matching over 8 bases. Germline lookup yields CDR1 SGHTA and CDR2 FQGNSA. This CDR3 is built from 15 residues. V shed 2 bases, J shed 5 bases, and the junction held 7 bases outside the gene matches.

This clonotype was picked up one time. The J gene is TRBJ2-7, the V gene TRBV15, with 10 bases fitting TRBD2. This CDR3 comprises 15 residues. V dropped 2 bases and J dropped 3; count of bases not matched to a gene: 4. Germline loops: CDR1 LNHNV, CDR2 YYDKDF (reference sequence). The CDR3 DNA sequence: TGTGCCACCAGCAGACCCGAGCGGGAGGGCTACGAGCAGTACTTC. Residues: CATSRPEREGYEQYF.

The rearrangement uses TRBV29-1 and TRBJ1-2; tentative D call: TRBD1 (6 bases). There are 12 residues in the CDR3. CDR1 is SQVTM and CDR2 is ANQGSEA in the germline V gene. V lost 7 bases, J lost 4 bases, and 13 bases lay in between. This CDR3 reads CSGVTGAYGYTF. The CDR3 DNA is TGCAGCGGGGTGACAGGAGCCTATGGCTACACCTTC.

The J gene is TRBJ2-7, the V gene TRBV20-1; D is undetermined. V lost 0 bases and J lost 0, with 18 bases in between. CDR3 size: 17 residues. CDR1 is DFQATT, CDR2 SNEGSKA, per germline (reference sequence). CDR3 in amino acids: CSARDKGVAPSSYEQYF. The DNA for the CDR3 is TGCAGTGCTAGAGATAAGGGTGTCGCCCCAAGCTCCTACGAGCAGTACTTC.

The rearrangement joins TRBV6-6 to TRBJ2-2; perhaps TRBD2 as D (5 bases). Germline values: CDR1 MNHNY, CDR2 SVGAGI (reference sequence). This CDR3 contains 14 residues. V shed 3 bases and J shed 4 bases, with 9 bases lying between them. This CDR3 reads CASSYLGSTGELFF. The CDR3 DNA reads TGTGCCAGCAGTTATTTAGGGAGCACCGGGGAGCTGTTTTTT.

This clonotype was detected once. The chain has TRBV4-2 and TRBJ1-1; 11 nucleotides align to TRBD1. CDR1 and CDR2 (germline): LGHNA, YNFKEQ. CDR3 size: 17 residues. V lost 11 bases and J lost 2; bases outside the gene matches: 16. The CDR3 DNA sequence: TGTGCCGACAGCCTCCGGGACAGGGGGAGAAGCAACACTGAAGCTTTCTTT. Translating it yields CADSLRDRGRSNTEAFF.

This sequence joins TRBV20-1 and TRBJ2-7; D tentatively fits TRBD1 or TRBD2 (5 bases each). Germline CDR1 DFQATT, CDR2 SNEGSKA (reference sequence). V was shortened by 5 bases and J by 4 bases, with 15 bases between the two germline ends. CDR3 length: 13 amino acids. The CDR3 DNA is TGCAGTGCTGGCCGGGGCGCTTCGTACGAGCAGTACTTC. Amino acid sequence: CSAGRGASYEQYF.

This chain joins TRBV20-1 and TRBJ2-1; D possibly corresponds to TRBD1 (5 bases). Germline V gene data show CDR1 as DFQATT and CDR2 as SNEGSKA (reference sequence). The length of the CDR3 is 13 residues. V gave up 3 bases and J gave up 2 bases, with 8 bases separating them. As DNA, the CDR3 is TGCAGTGCTAGTTACAGGACCTACAATGAGCAGTTCTTC. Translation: CSASYRTYNEQFF.

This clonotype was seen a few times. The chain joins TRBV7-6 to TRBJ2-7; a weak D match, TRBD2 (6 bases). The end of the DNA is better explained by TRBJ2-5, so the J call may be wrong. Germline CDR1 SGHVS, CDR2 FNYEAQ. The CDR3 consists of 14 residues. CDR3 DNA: TGTGCCAGCAGCTTAGCCGGGACCGGGGGGACCCAGTACTTC. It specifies CASSLAGTGGTQYF.

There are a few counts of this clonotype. CDR3 sequence: CASSVRTSGVQETQYF. The CDR3, as DNA: TGTGCCAGCAGCGTGCGGACTAGCGGAGTTCAAGAGACCCAGTACTTC. The chain joins TRBV7-2 to TRBJ2-5; TRBD2 aligns across 10 bases. Trimming cost V 5 bases and J 2 bases; bases outside gene matches: 8. The germline V gene has CDR1 SGHTA and CDR2 FQGNSA. The CDR3 runs 16 residues.

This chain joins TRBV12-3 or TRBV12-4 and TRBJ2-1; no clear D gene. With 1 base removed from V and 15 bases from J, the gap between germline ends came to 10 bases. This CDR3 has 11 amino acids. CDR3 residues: CASSLDSKLFF. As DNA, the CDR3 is TGTGCCAGCAGTTTAGACAGCAAATTGTTCTTC.

The CDR3 here is CASSHPGAYEQYF. CDR3 bases: TGTGCCAGCAGCCACCCAGGTGCCTACGAGCAGTACTTC. V gene TRBV3-1 combines with J gene TRBJ2-7, with D unclear. There are 13 residues in the CDR3. Trimming removed 3 bases at V and 2 bases at J, with 8 bases between. CDR1 and CDR2 (germline): LGHDT, YNNKEL (reference sequence).

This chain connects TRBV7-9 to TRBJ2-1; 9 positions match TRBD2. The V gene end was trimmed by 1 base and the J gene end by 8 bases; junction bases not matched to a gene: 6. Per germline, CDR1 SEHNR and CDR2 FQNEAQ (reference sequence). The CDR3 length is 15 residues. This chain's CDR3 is CASSLVPRTSDEQFF. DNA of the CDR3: TGTGCCAGCAGCTTAGTCCCGAGGACTAGCGATGAGCAGTTCTTC.

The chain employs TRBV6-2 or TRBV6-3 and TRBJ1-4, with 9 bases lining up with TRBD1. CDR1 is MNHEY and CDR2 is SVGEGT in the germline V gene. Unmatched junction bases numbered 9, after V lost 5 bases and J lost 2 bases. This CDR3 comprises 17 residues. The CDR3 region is CASSDPGQGVTNEKLFF. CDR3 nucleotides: TGTGCCAGCAGTGATCCGGGACAGGGCGTCACTAATGAAAAACTGTTTTTT.

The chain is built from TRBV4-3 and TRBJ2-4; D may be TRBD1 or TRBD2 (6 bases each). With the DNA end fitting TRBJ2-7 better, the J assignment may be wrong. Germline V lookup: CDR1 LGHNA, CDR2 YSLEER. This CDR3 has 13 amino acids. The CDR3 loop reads CASSQEGGLEQYF. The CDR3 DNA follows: TGCGCCAGCAGCCAAGAAGGGGGGCTCGAGCAGTACTTC.

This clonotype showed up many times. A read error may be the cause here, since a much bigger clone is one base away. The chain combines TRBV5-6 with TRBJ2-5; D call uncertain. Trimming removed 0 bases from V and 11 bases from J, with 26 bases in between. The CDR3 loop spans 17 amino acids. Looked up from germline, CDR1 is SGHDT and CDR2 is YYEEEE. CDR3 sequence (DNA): TGTGCCAGCAGCTTGGCCAAACGGCGTGGCATATACAATGAGCAGTACTTC. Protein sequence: CASSLAKRRGIYNEQYF.

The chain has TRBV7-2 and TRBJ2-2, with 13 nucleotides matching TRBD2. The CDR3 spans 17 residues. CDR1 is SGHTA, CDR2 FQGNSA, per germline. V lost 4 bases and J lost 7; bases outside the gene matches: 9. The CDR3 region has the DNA TGTGCCAGCAGCTCCGCAGGACTAGCGGGAGTGGTCGGGGAGCTGTTTTTT. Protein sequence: CASSSAGLAGVVGELFF. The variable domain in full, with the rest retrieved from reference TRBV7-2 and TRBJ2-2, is GAGVSQSPSNKVTEKGKDVELRCDPISGHTALYWYRQSLGQGLEFLIYFQGNSAPDKSGLPSDRFSAERTGGSVSTLTIQRTQQEDSAVYLCASSSAGLAGVVGELFFGEGSRLTVL.